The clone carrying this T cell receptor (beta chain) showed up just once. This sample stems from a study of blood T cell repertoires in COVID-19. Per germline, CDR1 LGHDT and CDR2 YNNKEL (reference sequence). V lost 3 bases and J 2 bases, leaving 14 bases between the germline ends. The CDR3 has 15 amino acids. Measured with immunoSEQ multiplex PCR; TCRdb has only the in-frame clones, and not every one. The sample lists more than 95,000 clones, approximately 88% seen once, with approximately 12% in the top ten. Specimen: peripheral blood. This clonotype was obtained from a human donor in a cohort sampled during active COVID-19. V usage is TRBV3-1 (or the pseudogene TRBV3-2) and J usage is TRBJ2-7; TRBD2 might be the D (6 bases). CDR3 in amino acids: CASSHSRGITYEQYF. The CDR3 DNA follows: TGTGCCAGCAGCCATTCGCGCGGGATAACCTACGAGCAGTACTTC.